This T cell receptor (beta chain) was documented in a study of post-analysis software for immune sequencing data. Study as a whole: Disease trajectories encompassed relapsing-remitting, secondary progressive and progressive-relapsing multiple sclerosis. Notes on the study in general: TRBV5-6, TRBV5-1 and TRBV20-1 belonged to a set of a handful of TRBV segments that were more frequent in patients than controls.

A note on this clonotype: Its antigen is still unknown.

The CDR3 loop spans 10 amino acids. V was cut by 5 bases and J by 6 bases, with 5 bases left in between. CDR1 is DFQATT and CDR2 is SNEGSKA in the germline V gene (reference sequence). Unique molecular identifiers had been added to the TCR beta cDNA libraries. TCRdb itself ran the PCR reads through MiXCR, one entry per CDR3 protein. The repertoire holds approximately 660,000 distinct CDR3 sequences, around 60% seen once, with roughly 12% in the top ten. This sequence was found in a girl aged 2-15 years with multiple sclerosis. This chain links TRBV20-1 with TRBJ2-1; D uncertain. Source material: blood. In DNA, the CDR3 is TGCAGTGCTGTTCGCAATGAGCAGTTCTTC. Translation: CSAVRNEQFF.